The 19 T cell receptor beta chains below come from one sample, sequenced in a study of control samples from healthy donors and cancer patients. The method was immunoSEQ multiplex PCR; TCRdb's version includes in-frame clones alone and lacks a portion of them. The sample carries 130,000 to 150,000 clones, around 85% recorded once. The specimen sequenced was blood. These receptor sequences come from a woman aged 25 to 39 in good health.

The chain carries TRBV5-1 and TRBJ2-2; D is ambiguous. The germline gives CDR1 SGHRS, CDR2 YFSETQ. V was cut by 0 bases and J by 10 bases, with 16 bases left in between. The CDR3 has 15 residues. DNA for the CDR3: TGCGCCAGCAGCTTGGAGTTGGCAGACGGGCAGGAGCTGTTTTTT. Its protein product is CASSLELADGQELFF. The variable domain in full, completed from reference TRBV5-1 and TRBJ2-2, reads KAGVTQTPRYLIKTRGQQVTLSCSPISGHRSVSWYQQTPGQGLQFLFEYFSETQRNKGNFPGRFSGRQFSNSRSEMNVSTLELGDSALYLCASSLELADGQELFFGEGSRLTVL.

The CDR3 loop reads CAWYSQRRGNTIYF. In nucleotides, the CDR3 is TGTGCCTGGTACTCTCAACGGAGGGGAAACACCATATATTTT. This rearrangement joins TRBV30 to TRBJ1-3; D is undetermined. Germline CDR1 reads GTSNPN; CDR2 reads SVGIG (reference sequence). Between the trimmed V and J ends, which lost 5 bases and 4 bases, there was a span of 15 bases. The CDR3 loop spans 14 amino acids.

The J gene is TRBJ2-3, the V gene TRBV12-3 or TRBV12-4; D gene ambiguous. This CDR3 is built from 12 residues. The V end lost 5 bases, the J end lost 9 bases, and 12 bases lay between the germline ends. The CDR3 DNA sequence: TGTGCCAGCAGTGACCGTACCGGAACGCAGTATTTT. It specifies CASSDRTGTQYF.

The CDR3 region is CASSRRDRPTDTQYF. The CDR3, as DNA: TGTGCCAGCAGCCGCCGGGACAGGCCGACAGATACGCAGTATTTT. The chain combines TRBV28 with TRBJ2-3; 8 bases map to TRBD1. The germline V gene encodes CDR1 MDHEN and CDR2 SYDVKM. This CDR3 has 15 residues. V was clipped by 6 bases and J by 3 bases; unmatched bases: 8. The full variable domain, rest sourced from reference TRBV28 and TRBJ2-3, is DVKVTQSSRYLVKRTGEKVFLECVQDMDHENMFWYRQDPGLGLRLIYFSYDVKMKEKGDIPEGYSVSREKKERFSLILESASTNQTSMYLCASSRRDRPTDTQYFGPGTRLTVL.

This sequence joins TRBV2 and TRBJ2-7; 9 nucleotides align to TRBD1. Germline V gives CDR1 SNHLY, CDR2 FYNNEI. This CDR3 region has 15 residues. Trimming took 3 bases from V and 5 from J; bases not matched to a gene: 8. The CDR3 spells CASSDRTGVSNEQYF. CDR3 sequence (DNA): TGTGCCAGCAGTGACCGGACAGGGGTTTCCAACGAGCAGTACTTC.

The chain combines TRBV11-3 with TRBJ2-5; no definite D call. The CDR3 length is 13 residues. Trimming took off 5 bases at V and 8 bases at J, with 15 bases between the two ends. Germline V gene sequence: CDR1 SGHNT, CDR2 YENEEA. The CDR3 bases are TGTGCCAGCAGCCCGTCGGAGTCCGGAACCCAGTACTTC. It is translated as CASSPSESGTQYF. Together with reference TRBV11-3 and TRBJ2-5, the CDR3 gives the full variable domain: EAGVVQSPRYKIIEKKQPVAFWCNPISGHNTLYWYLQNLGQGPELLIRYENEEAVDDSQLPKDRFSAERLKGVDSTLKIQPAELGDSAVYLCASSPSESGTQYFGPGTRLLVL.

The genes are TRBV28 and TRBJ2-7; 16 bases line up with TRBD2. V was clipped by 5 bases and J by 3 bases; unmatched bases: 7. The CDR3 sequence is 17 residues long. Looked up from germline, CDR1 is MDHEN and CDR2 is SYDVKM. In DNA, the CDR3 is TGTGCCAGCAGTCCCCCGGGACTAGCGGGAGGGAGCTACGAGCAGTACTTC. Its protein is CASSPPGLAGGSYEQYF.

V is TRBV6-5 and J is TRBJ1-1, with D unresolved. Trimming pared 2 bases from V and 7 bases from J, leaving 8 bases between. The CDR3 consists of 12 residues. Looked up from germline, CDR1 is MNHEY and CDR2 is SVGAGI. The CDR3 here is CASSYVGGEAFF. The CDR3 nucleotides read TGTGCCAGCAGTTACGTTGGAGGTGAAGCTTTCTTT.

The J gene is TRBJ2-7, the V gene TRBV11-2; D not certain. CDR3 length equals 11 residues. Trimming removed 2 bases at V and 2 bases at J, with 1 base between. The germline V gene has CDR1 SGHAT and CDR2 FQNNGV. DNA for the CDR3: TGTGCCAGCAGCTTAACCTACGAGCAGTACTTC. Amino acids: CASSLTYEQYF.

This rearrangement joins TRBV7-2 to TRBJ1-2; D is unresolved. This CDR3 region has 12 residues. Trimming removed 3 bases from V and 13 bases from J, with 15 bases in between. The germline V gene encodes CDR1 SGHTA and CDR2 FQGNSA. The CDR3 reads CASSFRPGSSTF. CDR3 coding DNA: TGTGCCAGCAGCTTCCGCCCGGGGAGTAGCACCTTC.

CDR3 loop: CASSHTSGLYEQYF. CDR3 coding DNA: TGTGCCAGCAGCCACACTAGCGGCCTCTACGAGCAGTACTTC. The chain has TRBV11-1 and TRBJ2-7; 8 bases agree with TRBD2. The germline V gene has CDR1 SGHAT and CDR2 FQDESV (reference sequence). With 5 bases clipped from V and 3 bases from J, the junction kept 6 bases outside the gene matches. CDR3 size: 14 residues. The variable domain in full, completed from reference TRBV11-1 and TRBJ2-7, reads EAEVAQSPRYKITEKSQAVAFWCDPISGHATLYWYRQILGQGPELLVQFQDESVVDDSQLPKDRFSAERLKGVDSTLKIQPAELGDSAMYLCASSHTSGLYEQYFGPGTRLTVT.

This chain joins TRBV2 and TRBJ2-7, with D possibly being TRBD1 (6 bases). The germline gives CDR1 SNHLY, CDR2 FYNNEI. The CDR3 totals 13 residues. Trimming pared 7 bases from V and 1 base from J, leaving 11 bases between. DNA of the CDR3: TGTGCCAGCATCCCCACAGGGTCCTACGAGCAGTACTTC. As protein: CASIPTGSYEQYF.

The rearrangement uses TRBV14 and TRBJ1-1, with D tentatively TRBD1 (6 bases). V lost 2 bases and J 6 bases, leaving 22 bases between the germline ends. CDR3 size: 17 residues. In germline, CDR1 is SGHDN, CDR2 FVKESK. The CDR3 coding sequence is TGTGCCAGCAGCCAACTACAGGGTACGTCAGGTAGCGCTGAAGCTTTCTTT. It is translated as CASSQLQGTSGSAEAFF.

The CDR3 coding sequence is TGCGCCAGCAGTGATAGCGGGAGGGGGAATGAGCAGTTCTTC. It is translated as CASSDSGRGNEQFF. The chain uses TRBV10-1 and TRBJ2-1, with 11 bases that match TRBD2. Germline-derived CDR1 and CDR2 are WNHNN and SYGVQD (reference sequence). The CDR3 has 14 residues. V dropped 3 bases and J dropped 7; count of bases not matched to a gene: 2.

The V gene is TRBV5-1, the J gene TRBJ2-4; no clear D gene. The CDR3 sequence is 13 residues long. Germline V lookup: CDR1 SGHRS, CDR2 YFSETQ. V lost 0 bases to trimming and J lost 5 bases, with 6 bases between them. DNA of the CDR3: TGCGCCAGCAGCTTGGGGACGGAAAACATTCAGTACTTC. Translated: CASSLGTENIQYF. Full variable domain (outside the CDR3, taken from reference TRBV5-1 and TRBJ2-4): KAGVTQTPRYLIKTRGQQVTLSCSPISGHRSVSWYQQTPGQGLQFLFEYFSETQRNKGNFPGRFSGRQFSNSRSEMNVSTLELGDSALYLCASSLGTENIQYFGAGTRLSVL.

The CDR3, as DNA: TGTGCCAGCAGCTGGGACAGGGCGAGCACTGAAGCTTTCTTT. Translating gives CASSWDRASTEAFF. The rearrangement links TRBV5-6 to TRBJ1-1, with TRBD1 matching 9 bases. The CDR3 has 14 amino acids. V was clipped by 3 bases and J by 4 bases; unmatched bases: 4. The germline CDR1 and CDR2 sequences are SGHDT and YYEEEE.

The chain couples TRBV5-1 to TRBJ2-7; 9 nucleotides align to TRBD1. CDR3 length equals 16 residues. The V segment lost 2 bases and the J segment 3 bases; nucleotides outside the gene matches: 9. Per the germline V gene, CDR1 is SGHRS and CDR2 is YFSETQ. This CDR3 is CASSLTSGTGYYEQYF. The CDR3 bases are TGCGCCAGCAGCTTAACATCCGGGACAGGGTACTACGAGCAGTACTTC.

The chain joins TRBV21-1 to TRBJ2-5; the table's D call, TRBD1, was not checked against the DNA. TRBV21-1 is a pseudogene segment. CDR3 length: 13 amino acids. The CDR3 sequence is CASTIGQEETQYF. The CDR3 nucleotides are TGTGCCAGCACCATAGGACAGGAAGAGACCCAGTACTTC.

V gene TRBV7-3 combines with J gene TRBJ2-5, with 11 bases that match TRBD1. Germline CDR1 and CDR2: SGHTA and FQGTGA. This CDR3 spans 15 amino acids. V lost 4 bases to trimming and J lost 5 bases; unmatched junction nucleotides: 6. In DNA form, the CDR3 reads TGTGCCAGCAGCTCAACCGGGACAGGGGGGGAGACCCAGTACTTC. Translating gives CASSSTGTGGETQYF.